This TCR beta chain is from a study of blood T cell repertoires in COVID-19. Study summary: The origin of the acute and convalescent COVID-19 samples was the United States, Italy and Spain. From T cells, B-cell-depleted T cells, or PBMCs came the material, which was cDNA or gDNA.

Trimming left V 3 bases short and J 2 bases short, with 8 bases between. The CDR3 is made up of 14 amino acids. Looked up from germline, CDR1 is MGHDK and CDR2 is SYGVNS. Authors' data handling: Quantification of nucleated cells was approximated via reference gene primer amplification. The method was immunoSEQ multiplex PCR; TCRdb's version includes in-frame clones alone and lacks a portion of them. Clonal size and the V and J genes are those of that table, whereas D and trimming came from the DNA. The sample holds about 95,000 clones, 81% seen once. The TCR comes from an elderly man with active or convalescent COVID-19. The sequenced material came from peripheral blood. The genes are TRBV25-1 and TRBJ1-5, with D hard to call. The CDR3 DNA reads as TGTGCCAGCAGTGACTCGGGAGGCAATCAGCCCCAGCATTTT. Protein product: CASSDSGGNQPQHF.